The TCR beta chain under discussion was sequenced for a study of CD8+ T cells in alopecia areata. The germline V and J ends were trimmed by 5 bases and 2 bases, with 15 bases remaining between them. The CDR3 runs to 15 residues. Germline CDR1 reads SGHVS; CDR2 reads FNYEAQ. RNA was isolated and reverse transcribed to cDNA, the sequencing template. Libraries were prepared by immunoSEQ multiplex PCR; TCRdb keeps only in-frame clonotypes and omits some of them. The sample comprises about 69,000 clones, approximately 60% of which are singletons, and more than 15% rests with the top ten. The V call is TRBV7-6, the J call TRBJ2-5, with D possibly TRBD2 on 7 matching bases. The material was CD8+ T cells sorted from blood, obtained at week 0. This TCR was sampled from a human donor with alopecia areata. The CDR3 spells CASSLTRGAQETQYF. In DNA form, the CDR3 reads TGTGCCAGCAGCCTAACCCGGGGGGCTCAAGAGACCCAGTACTTC.